What follows is one TCR beta chain and its context. In its sample, this clonotype was seen many times. No antigen is known for it. The input lacks base qualities; no much larger clone sits a single base away. The source of the sample is a study of identical twins (dated by TCRdb to 2016 to 2017). Context from the whole study: To test whether fetal clonotypes persist, the study used deep sequencing on TCR alpha and beta repertoires from monozygotic twins, unrelated adults of various ages, and cord blood. To rule out contamination, the twin experiments were replicated at different times with different library preparation protocols. Study-wide findings and limitations: Because the same donors could not be followed over many years, the conclusions relied on cross-sectional statistical analysis. In monozygotic twins, out-of-frame TCR alpha sharing was systematically underestimated by recombination models, although the models agreed with sharing between unrelated individuals. Compared with coincidental sharing between unrelated individuals, an excess of low generation-probability sequences was observed among out-of-frame TCR alpha sequences shared between twins. In beta out-of-frame sequences, excess twin sharing was weaker, because having fewer shared sequences lowered the signal-to-noise ratio. Fewer insertions were carried by abundant cord blood beta clonotypes, a similar but weaker trend appeared in young adult naive repertoires, and no such trend appeared in memory repertoires. Invariant T cells such as MAIT and iNKT could partly confound zero-insertion analyses, although diverse VJ usage argued against such confounding for most clonotypes.

The CDR1 and CDR2 encoded by the germline V gene are LGHNA and YSLEER. The V and J ends are trimmed by 0 bases and 8 bases, leaving 16 bases between them. There are 16 amino acids in the CDR3, from cysteine to phenylalanine inclusive. Only CDR3 DNA remains: 48 bases, in frame from the first base. All donors were healthy Caucasians. Three pairs of female monozygotic twins, all aged 18 to 29 years, were included in the twin cohort. CD4+ and CD8+ T cell populations were isolated with positive isolation kits from Invitrogen. Libraries were constructed by 5' RACE. TCRdb lists the instrument as Illumina HiSeq 2000. Template switching added a universal primer binding site, and the final cDNA carried a unique molecular identifier that allowed TCR cDNA molecules to be counted accurately. Specific primers in the conserved constant-segment region were used to synthesize first-strand cDNA for the TCR alpha and beta chains. Each cDNA library was double barcoded, with a SMART-Mk sample barcode plus Illumina barcodes, to control for contamination. Two successive PCR steps introduced TruSeq adapter sequences along with Illumina sample barcodes. The Illumina HiSeq platform was used with custom primers to sequence TCR alpha and beta cDNA libraries. As for the original processing: Raw reads were processed with MiGEC to extract unique molecular identifiers, and MiXCR was used to determine CDR3 positions. Recombination models were inferred per individual with the repgenHMM and IGoR tools using an EM algorithm. Shared clonotype analysis was performed with the tcR package in R, normalizing sharing by the product of cloneset sizes. To study raw recombination without the effects of thymic and clonal selection, out-of-frame nonproductive sequences were analyzed. TCRdb reworked the public reads: Q25 trimming with fastp, MiXCR clone assembly, productive beta chains retained. CDR3 protein duplicates are merged, each entry listing the most common genes and DNA. These V and J calls are TCRdb output, not the study's own analysis. The table for this sample lists some 500,000 distinct CDR3 sequences; around 15% of them were counted only once. The ten largest clonotypes hold approximately 1% of the sample.

These data were also reused for a study on yellow fever vaccine responses in identical twins. From the second report: The T cell response to vaccination in identical twins was reported by the authors to appear partly convergent and partly personalized. In the study, vaccine-responding T cell clones were precisely tracked in identical twins.

The chain employs TRBV4-3 and TRBJ2-2, with TRBD1 perhaps the D gene, on 6 matching bases. Sequenced sample: CD4+ T cells sorted from blood. This TCR was recovered from a young woman in good health. The CDR3 region reads CASSQDLTGNFGELFF. The DNA sequence follows: TGCGCCAGCAGCCAAGATCTTACAGGGAACTTTGGGGAGCTGTTTTTT.